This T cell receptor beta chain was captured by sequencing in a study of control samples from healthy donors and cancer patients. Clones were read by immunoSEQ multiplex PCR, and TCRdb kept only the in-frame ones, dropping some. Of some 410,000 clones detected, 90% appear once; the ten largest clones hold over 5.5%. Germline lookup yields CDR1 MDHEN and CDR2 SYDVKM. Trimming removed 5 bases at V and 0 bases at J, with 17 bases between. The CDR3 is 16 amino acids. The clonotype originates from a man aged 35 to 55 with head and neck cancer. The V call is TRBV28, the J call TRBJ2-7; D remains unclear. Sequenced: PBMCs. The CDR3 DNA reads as TGTGCCAGCAGTAAGGCGTGGAACGGGCACTCCTACGAGCAGTACTTC. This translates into CASSKAWNGHSYEQYF.